Below, 19 T cell receptor beta chains from the same sample are listed, as sequenced in a study of T-cell reconstitution after alpha-beta-depleted transplantation in children. As it was prepared, the TCRbeta library received unique molecular identifiers. TCRdb itself ran the PCR reads through MiXCR, one entry per CDR3 protein. The table lists around 370,000 distinct CDR3 sequences, 10% of them singletons. Source: PBMCs from the stem cell graft donor, taken from the stem cell graft. The receptors come from a human donor who donated a stem cell graft to a child with acute lymphoblastic leukemia.

This clonotype appeared a few times. The chain joins TRBV5-5 to TRBJ1-4, with a tentative D call TRBD1 (6 bases). Germline lookup yields CDR1 SGHKS and CDR2 YYEKEE (reference sequence). The V end was cut by 0 bases, the J end by 7 bases, with 16 bases between. The CDR3 sequence is 16 residues long. CDR3 sequence reads: CASSLGDRRGGEKLFF. The CDR3 nucleotides are TGTGCCAGCAGCTTGGGAGACAGGCGGGGGGGTGAAAAACTGTTTTTT.

The chain carries TRBV11-2 and TRBJ2-1; no reliable D call. The CDR3 is 12 amino acids. CDR1 is SGHAT and CDR2 is FQNNGV in the germline V gene. The V and J ends lost 5 bases and 4 bases respectively, with 6 bases between them. The CDR3 reads CASSLLYNEQFF. CDR3 sequence (DNA): TGTGCCAGCAGCCTCCTTTACAATGAGCAGTTCTTC.

As for this clonotype: The CDR3 end shows no conserved phenylalanine or tryptophan, and so a read error is likely. It is unclear where the CDR3 begins or ends on the DNA, so no DNA is shown, and the CDR3 is as TCRdb lists it. This chain connects TRBV2 to TRBJ2-3; the table calls TRBD2, which could not be checked here. The CDR3 is 12 residues long, ends included. Germline CDR1 reads SNHLY; CDR2 reads FYNNEI. This CDR3 reads CASSDEGLASPL.

A few counts support this clonotype. V and J are TRBV6-5 and TRBJ1-4, with D possibly TRBD1 on 6 matching bases. V was clipped by 6 bases and J by 8 bases, with 19 bases between them. This CDR3 comprises 15 residues. Germline lookup yields CDR1 MNHEY and CDR2 SVGAGI. CDR3 DNA: TGTGCCAGCAGAGCGACAGGCTCCGGGAGGGAAAAACTGTTTTTT. Amino acids: CASRATGSGREKLFF.

The CDR3 region is CASSQALNSYEQYF. CDR3 in DNA: TGCGCCAGCAGCCAAGCGCTTAACTCCTACGAGCAGTACTTC. The rearrangement joins TRBV4-3 to TRBJ2-7; the D is unclear. Germline V gives CDR1 LGHNA, CDR2 YSLEER. This CDR3 has 14 residues. V lost 1 base and J lost 0, with 7 bases in between.

This chain links TRBV6-6 with TRBJ1-5; D not resolved. Germline-derived CDR1 and CDR2 are MNHNY and SVGAGI (reference sequence). V was shortened by 7 bases and J by 5 bases, with 9 bases between the two germline ends. CDR3 size: 12 residues. The CDR3 loop is CASKAGDQPQHF. The CDR3 bases are TGTGCCAGCAAGGCTGGGGATCAGCCCCAGCATTTT.

The rearrangement uses TRBV5-1 and TRBJ1-2; the match to TRBD1 covers 9 bases. V dropped 0 bases and J dropped 6; count of bases not matched to a gene: 6. Germline V CDR1 and CDR2: SGHRS, YFSETQ. The CDR3 is 15 residues long. The CDR3 loop reads CASSLAADRGNGYTF. The CDR3 DNA follows: TGCGCCAGCAGCTTGGCCGCTGACAGGGGGAATGGCTACACCTTC.

This rearrangement joins TRBV20-1 to TRBJ2-1; 15 bases match TRBD2. This CDR3 has 17 amino acids. CDR1 is DFQATT, CDR2 SNEGSKA, per germline (reference sequence). After removal of 0 bases from V and 5 bases from J, the junction contained 5 bases not matched to a gene. Here the CDR3 reads CSAREGTSGRRNNEQFF. CDR3 DNA sequence: TGCAGTGCTAGAGAGGGGACTAGCGGGAGGAGGAACAATGAGCAGTTCTTC.

The J gene is TRBJ2-7, the V gene TRBV28; TRBD1 or TRBD2 may be the D gene (5 bases each). The CDR3 sequence is 17 residues long. Germline V lookup: CDR1 MDHEN, CDR2 SYDVKM. V shed 7 bases and J shed 0 bases, with 22 bases lying between them. The CDR3 DNA reads as TGTGCCAGCACTGGGGGTTTGGGAGTCCCCCACTCCTACGAGCAGTACTTC. Translating gives CASTGGLGVPHSYEQYF.

The chain is built from TRBV4-1 and TRBJ2-1; 10 nucleotides match TRBD2. Germline CDR1 is MGHRA and CDR2 is YSYEKL. The CDR3 extends over 19 amino acids. V shed 4 bases and J 1 base; nucleotides not matched to a gene: 13. CDR3: CASSPLPSGRARSYNEQFF. As DNA, the CDR3 is TGCGCCAGCAGCCCCCTCCCCAGCGGGAGGGCCAGGTCCTACAATGAGCAGTTCTTC.

There are a few counts of this clonotype. The J gene is TRBJ2-3, the V gene TRBV3-1; 9 nucleotides align to TRBD2. Trimming took 5 bases from V and 10 from J; bases not matched to a gene: 7. Germline lookup yields CDR1 LGHDT and CDR2 YNNKEL (reference sequence). This CDR3 is built from 13 residues. The CDR3 region has the DNA TGTGCCAGCAGCTTTCCTAGCGGGAAGGCGCAGTATTTT. Protein: CASSFPSGKAQYF.

The CDR3 reads CASSDDRPPGPQHF. The CDR3 nucleotides read TGTGCCAGCAGTGACGACAGGCCCCCAGGGCCCCAGCATTTT. V gene TRBV12-3 or TRBV12-4 combines with J gene TRBJ1-5; D may be TRBD1 (6 bases). The CDR3 has 14 amino acids. The V end was cut by 5 bases, the J end by 9 bases, with 17 bases between.

The V and J genes are TRBV28 and TRBJ2-1; 11 nucleotides line up with TRBD2. The V gene's germline CDR1 is MDHEN and CDR2 SYDVKM. This CDR3 is 16 amino acids long. The trim removed 6 bases at V and 5 bases at J, leaving 9 bases unmatched. The CDR3 nucleotides read TGTGCCAGCAGGATTTTTTCACTAGCGGGAGACAATGAGCAGTTCTTC. It codes for CASRIFSLAGDNEQFF.

There are a few counts of this clonotype. V usage is TRBV7-2 and J usage is TRBJ1-2; a possible D gene is TRBD1 (6 bases). The germline V gene encodes CDR1 SGHTA and CDR2 FQGNSA. The CDR3 is 11 amino acids. Trimming removed 6 bases at V and 7 bases at J, with 9 bases between. The chain's CDR3 is CASREGVGYTF. The DNA of the CDR3 is TGTGCCAGCAGGGAGGGGGTTGGCTACACCTTC.

This clonotype was observed a few times. This sequence joins TRBV25-1 and TRBJ1-1; D gene unclear. The germline gives CDR1 MGHDK, CDR2 SYGVNS. V was cut by 6 bases and J by 6 bases, with 17 bases left in between. The CDR3 extends over 14 amino acids. CDR3 DNA sequence: TGTGCCAGCAGCTCCCCAGATTTGTTCCCTGAAGCTTTCTTT. This encodes CASSSPDLFPEAFF.

The sample holds many counts of this clonotype. The chain is built from TRBV20-1 and TRBJ2-7; D might be TRBD2 (5 bases). Between the trimmed V and J ends, which lost 7 bases and 5 bases, there was a span of 12 bases. Germline V CDR1 and CDR2: DFQATT, SNEGSKA (reference sequence). The CDR3 covers 11 residues. CDR3 nucleotides: TGCAGTGGAACCCACGGGGACGAGCAGTACTTC. Its protein product is CSGTHGDEQYF.

The chain links TRBV9 to TRBJ2-1, with 12 positions matching TRBD2. V dropped 2 bases and J dropped 8; count of bases not matched to a gene: 5. The CDR3 length is 15 residues. The germline gives CDR1 SGDLS, CDR2 YYNGEE. The CDR3 DNA reads TGTGCCAGCAGCGTGCTAGCGGGAGGGAAGGATGAGCAGTTCTTC. Translated, it gives CASSVLAGGKDEQFF.

Written as DNA, the CDR3 is TGCAGTGCTAGAGATCTTTTTGGAACTAGCGGGAGGTACAATGAGCAGTTCTTC. Protein sequence: CSARDLFGTSGRYNEQFF. This chain uses TRBV20-1 with TRBJ2-1, with TRBD2 matching 12 bases. Unmatched junction bases numbered 10, after V lost 0 bases and J lost 4 bases. The V gene's germline CDR1 is DFQATT and CDR2 SNEGSKA (reference sequence). The CDR3 loop spans 18 amino acids.

This clonotype came up a few times. This rearrangement joins TRBV15 to TRBJ2-4, with 7 bases lining up with TRBD1. The CDR3 is made up of 16 amino acids. In germline, CDR1 is LNHNV, CDR2 YYDKDF (reference sequence). With V trimmed by 2 bases and J by 7 bases, 11 bases remained unmatched. CDR3 coding DNA: TGTGCCACCAGCAGATCCCACCCCACAGGGGTGAACATTCAGTACTTC. This translates into CATSRSHPTGVNIQYF.